This T cell receptor (beta chain) was captured in a study of control samples from healthy donors and cancer patients (dated by TCRdb to 2020 to 2021). Libraries were made using the immunoSEQ multiplex PCR assay. The clones in this table, taken by TCRdb from immuneACCESS, are in-frame only. Not every clone is retained; where verified, under half of the shortfall comes from an unresolved V gene, and the cause of the rest is unknown. The sample table records 130,000 or so clones; roughly nine tenths of these occur just once. Of the sample, under 9% is held by the ten largest clones. Note on this clone: Its antigen target is currently unknown. No much larger clonotype is one base removed from it; base qualities were not supplied.

CDR1 and CDR2 (SGHTA, FQGNSA) derive from the germline V gene. V has 1 base trimmed and J has 1 base trimmed; junction bases matching no gene number 4. There are 16 amino acids in the CDR3, from cysteine to phenylalanine inclusive. Only the CDR3 region is kept as DNA, spanning 48 bases read in frame from base 1. Sample: blood. This receptor chain uses TRBV7-2 and TRBJ2-5, with TRBD2 matching 9 junction bases. This TCR was recovered from a man younger than 35 in good health. The nucleotide sequence is TGTGCCAGCAGCTTAGTTGCGGGGGGGGTCCAAGAGACCCAGTACTTC. Its protein is CASSLVAGGVQETQYF.